The present T cell receptor beta chain was sequenced within a study of regulatory T cells in long-lasting Graves disease. This clonotype was found a few times. Time point indicated: newly diagnosed GD, antithyroid drugs for less than 3 months. Scientists built the TCR library using RNA that was extracted from PBMCs. Trimming left V 0 bases short and J 4 bases short, with 10 bases between. The CDR3 runs 15 residues. Germline V lookup: CDR1 SGHTA, CDR2 FQGTGA. Relying on iRepertoire HTBI primers and Arm-PCR of CDR3 regions, the team built TCR beta libraries. TCRdb called the multiplex PCR reads again in MiXCR, with one record for every CDR3 protein. The table has about 500,000 distinct CDR3 sequences, around 16% seen once; the top ten hold 12%. The same data also contributed to another study, on T cells in Graves' hyperthyroidism and ophthalmopathy.

The chain recombines TRBV7-3 with TRBJ2-1; D possibly matches TRBD1 or TRBD2 (5 bases each). Sequenced material: peripheral blood mononuclear cells (PBMCs), taken at new diagnosis, from a patient treated with antithyroid drugs. The TCR comes from a man aged 35-49 years with Graves disease. The CDR3 nucleotides are TGTGCCAGCAGCTTAACCTGGGGGAGTTACAATGAGCAGTTCTTC. Translation: CASSLTWGSYNEQFF.